The 2 T cell receptor beta chains below were found in one sample sequenced in a study of blood T cell repertoires in COVID-19. Measured with immunoSEQ multiplex PCR; TCRdb has only the in-frame clones, and not every one. Counted here are more than 15,000 clones, about nine tenths occurring once; the ten biggest clones make up about a sixth. Sequencing was carried out using peripheral blood. The receptors derive from a man between 45 and 60 years old with active COVID-19.

The V gene is TRBV18, the J gene TRBJ1-1; tentatively, D is TRBD1 (5 bases). V was cut by 3 bases and J by 4 bases, with 12 bases left in between. The CDR3 is 14 residues long. Germline lookup yields CDR1 KGHSH and CDR2 LQKENI. Here the CDR3 DNA reads TGTGCCAGCTCACCGGAAACAGGTAGCACTGAAGCTTTCTTT. It translates to CASSPETGSTEAFF.

This chain links TRBV7-2 with TRBJ2-7; unclear D gene. Germline CDR1 SGHTA, CDR2 FQGNSA. The CDR3 length is 15 residues. Deletions cut 1 base from V and 1 base from J, with 11 bases between. As DNA, the CDR3 is TGTGCCAGCAGCTTAGGGCCTTCACAATCCTACGAGCAGTACTTC. Its translation: CASSLGPSQSYEQYF.